These 21 T cell receptor beta chains were all obtained from the same sample, sequenced in a study of T cell responses to AZD1222 COVID-19 vaccine. Generated by immunoSEQ multiplex PCR, the TCRdb table keeps only in-frame clones and is missing some. The sample records about 120,000 clones, about 90% being singletons. Sequencing was performed on peripheral blood, taken on day 0 of AZD1222 vaccination. The receptor source for this set is an adult in good health.

The chain is built from TRBV10-2 and TRBJ1-3, with a tentative D call TRBD1 (5 bases). The V and J ends lost 4 bases and 0 bases respectively, with 16 bases between them. Germline CDR1 is WSHSY and CDR2 is SAAADI. The CDR3 runs 17 residues. In DNA form, the CDR3 reads TGCGCCAGCAGTGGCCCAACAGGACAAATCTCTGGAAACACCATATATTTT. This translates into CASSGPTGQISGNTIYF.

The CDR3 nucleotides are TGTGCCAGCAGCCCCGCCGGGGGCAACAATGAGCAGTTCTTC. Translation: CASSPAGGNNEQFF. V is TRBV7-3 and J is TRBJ2-1; D may correspond to TRBD1 or TRBD2 (6 bases each). Per germline, CDR1 SGHTA and CDR2 FQGTGA. The CDR3 totals 14 residues. Trimming left V 5 bases short and J 5 bases short, with 13 bases between.

V usage is TRBV28 and J usage is TRBJ1-2; D uncertain. V was clipped by 1 base and J by 5 bases, with 11 bases between them. The V gene's germline CDR1 is MDHEN and CDR2 SYDVKM. There are 14 residues in the CDR3. Here the CDR3 DNA reads TGTGCCAGCAGTTTATTAGGAGGAACTTATGGCTACACCTTC. Protein sequence: CASSLLGGTYGYTF.

The J gene is TRBJ2-7, the V gene TRBV29-1; D may be TRBD1 (5 bases). V lost 8 bases and J lost 2, with 10 bases in between. This CDR3 has 11 residues. Germline V lookup: CDR1 SQVTM, CDR2 ANQGSEA. CDR3 in DNA: TGCAGCACAAGGACAACCTACGAGCAGTACTTC. It codes for CSTRTTYEQYF.

The chain uses TRBV6-6 and TRBJ1-1; D is uncertain. The CDR3 covers 15 residues. Per germline, CDR1 MNHNY and CDR2 SVGAGI (reference sequence). Trimming took 0 bases from V and 6 from J, leaving 14 bases between them. The CDR3 protein is CASSYSAGSISEAFF. The CDR3 DNA follows: TGTGCCAGCAGTTACTCGGCAGGATCGATCTCTGAAGCTTTCTTT.

The chain couples TRBV19 to TRBJ2-4; 8 bases match TRBD1. J lost 8 bases, V lost 5 bases, and 11 bases had no gene match. This CDR3 is 15 amino acids long. Germline CDR1 LNHDA, CDR2 SQIVND (reference sequence). In DNA, the CDR3 is TGTGCCAGTAGTGCGGGACAGGCCTCGGGGGACATTCAGTACTTC. Translation: CASSAGQASGDIQYF. Variable domain in full (rest from reference TRBV19 and TRBJ2-4): DGGITQSPKYLFRKEGQNVTLSCEQNLNHDAMYWYRQDPGQGLRLIYYSQIVNDFQKGDIAEGYSVSREKKESFPLTVTSAQKNPTAFYLCASSAGQASGDIQYFGAGTRLSVL.

The V gene is TRBV6-5, the J gene TRBJ2-5; a possible D gene is TRBD1 (5 bases). Trimming took 2 bases from V and 4 from J, leaving 14 bases between them. CDR3 length: 15 amino acids. From germline, CDR1 is MNHEY and CDR2 SVGAGI. The CDR3 nucleotides read TGTGCCAGCAGTTACAGGGGTCAGACGGGAGAGACCCAGTACTTC. Protein: CASSYRGQTGETQYF.

The CDR3: CASSYGTDSPLHF. CDR3 sequence (DNA): TGTGCCAGCAGTTACGGGACAGACTCACCCCTCCACTTT. J is TRBJ1-6 and V is TRBV6-6, with 7 bases identical to TRBD1. This CDR3 comprises 13 residues. Germline V gene lookup returns CDR1 MNHNY and CDR2 SVGAGI (reference sequence). V trimming: 2 bases; J trimming: 10 bases; junction bases outside the gene matches: 2.

CDR3 in DNA: TGTGCCAGCAGCTTGGATCCGGGGGTAAACGGCTACACCTTC. It yields the protein CASSLDPGVNGYTF. This chain joins TRBV5-5 and TRBJ1-2; possible D gene TRBD1, 5 bases. The V gene lost 0 bases and the J gene lost 8 bases, with 14 bases spanning the gap. The CDR3 length is 14 residues. Germline loops: CDR1 SGHKS, CDR2 YYEKEE (reference sequence).

This rearrangement joins TRBV30 to TRBJ2-5, with D unresolved. Per germline, CDR1 GTSNPN and CDR2 SVGIG (reference sequence). Trimming shortened V by 3 bases and J by 2 bases, and 7 bases separated the two germline ends. The CDR3 covers 12 residues. This chain's CDR3 is CAWRQAQETQYF. DNA of the CDR3: TGTGCCTGGAGGCAAGCGCAAGAGACCCAGTACTTC.

This clone was seen once. The chain employs TRBV30 and TRBJ1-4, with D uncertain. Germline V CDR1 and CDR2: GTSNPN, SVGIG (reference sequence). The CDR3 loop spans 13 amino acids. Trimming removed 4 bases from V and 8 bases from J, with 14 bases in between. DNA of the CDR3: TGTGCCTGGACCCGCCCGGGGAGCGAAAAACTGTTTTTT. Amino acids: CAWTRPGSEKLFF.

The rearrangement uses TRBV28 and TRBJ1-3; D gene uncertain. Germline values: CDR1 MDHEN, CDR2 SYDVKM. Trimming removed 6 bases from V and 0 bases from J, with 9 bases in between. The CDR3 consists of 14 residues. The CDR3 DNA reads as TGTGCCAGCAGGCGGCAGATCTCTGGAAACACCATATATTTT. This codes for CASRRQISGNTIYF.

A single count supports this clone. The gene calls are TRBV19 and TRBJ2-5, with D unresolved. Germline V gives CDR1 LNHDA, CDR2 SQIVND (reference sequence). V was clipped by 5 bases and J by 2 bases, with 12 bases between them. The CDR3 runs 14 residues. The CDR3 reads CASSLTPEQETQYF. CDR3 bases: TGTGCCAGTAGTCTTACTCCGGAACAAGAGACCCAGTACTTC.

The gene calls are TRBV5-6 and TRBJ1-1, with no clear D. V shed 6 bases and J shed 2 bases, with 8 bases lying between them. The V gene's germline CDR1 is SGHDT and CDR2 YYEEEE. This CDR3 contains 12 residues. CDR3 sequence (DNA): TGTGCCAGCACCGACCAAAACACTGAAGCTTTCTTT. Its translation is CASTDQNTEAFF.

V is TRBV6-1 and J is TRBJ1-6; D is possibly TRBD1 (5 bases). In germline, CDR1 is MNHNS, CDR2 SASEGT. The length of the CDR3 is 18 residues. V was pared by 4 bases and J by 13 bases, with 29 bases between. CDR3 nucleotide sequence: TGTGCCAGCAGTGCCACAAGGGACCGGAATATTTTCGTATTCCCCCTCCACTTT. The encoded protein is CASSATRDRNIFVFPLHF.

The rearrangement uses TRBV6-5 and TRBJ2-2; perhaps TRBD2 as D (7 bases). This CDR3 has 14 residues. Trimming stripped 6 bases from V and 9 bases from J, with 17 bases between. Germline CDR1 MNHEY, CDR2 SVGAGI. CDR3 coding DNA: TGTGCCAGCAGACCTGAGGGGGAGGGCCGGGAGCTGTTTTTT. Its protein is CASRPEGEGRELFF.

The chain is built from TRBV19 and TRBJ1-1, with D perhaps TRBD1 (6 bases). This CDR3 has 13 amino acids. The germline V gene has CDR1 LNHDA and CDR2 SQIVND (reference sequence). Trimming left V 5 bases short and J 3 bases short, with 10 bases between. CDR3 in amino acids: CASSPDRYTEAFF. CDR3 nucleotides: TGTGCCAGTAGTCCTGACAGGTACACTGAAGCTTTCTTT.

V and J are TRBV7-8 and TRBJ1-5; D may be TRBD1 (6 bases). The length of the CDR3 is 15 residues. Germline CDR1 and CDR2: SGHVS and FQNEAQ. V lost 5 bases and J 7 bases, leaving 18 bases between the germline ends. Here the CDR3 reads CASSPGAGGRQPQHF. The CDR3 DNA reads TGTGCCAGCAGCCCTGGGGCGGGGGGCCGCCAGCCCCAGCATTTT.

The chain couples TRBV9 to TRBJ2-3, with 10 bases aligning to TRBD2. V dropped 3 bases and J dropped 6; count of bases not matched to a gene: 13. In germline, CDR1 is SGDLS, CDR2 YYNGEE. The CDR3 covers 17 residues. The CDR3 reads CASSAEASGGLGDTQYF. The CDR3 DNA reads TGTGCCAGCAGCGCGGAAGCTAGCGGGGGCCTTGGGGATACGCAGTATTTT. The full variable domain, completed using reference TRBV9 and TRBJ2-3, is DSGVTQTPKHLITATGQRVTLRCSPRSGDLSVYWYQQSLDQGLQFLIQYYNGEERAKGNILERFSAQQFPDLHSELNLSSLELGDSALYFCASSAEASGGLGDTQYFGPGTRLTVL.

The genes are TRBV9 and TRBJ2-1; 13 nucleotides align to TRBD2. Unmatched junction bases numbered 1, after V lost 2 bases and J lost 5 bases. The CDR3 loop spans 15 amino acids. The germline V gene encodes CDR1 SGDLS and CDR2 YYNGEE. The CDR3 reads CASSVGLAGHNEQFF. The CDR3 DNA follows: TGTGCCAGCAGCGTGGGACTAGCGGGGCACAATGAGCAGTTCTTC.

This clone showed up just a few times. The chain joins TRBV7-9 to TRBJ2-1; D gene ambiguous. The CDR3 contains 12 residues. V was pared by 1 base and J by 9 bases, with 7 bases between. Looked up from germline, CDR1 is SEHNR and CDR2 is FQNEAQ (reference sequence). CDR3 protein: CASSLDVGEQFF. The CDR3 region has the DNA TGTGCCAGCAGCTTAGATGTGGGTGAGCAGTTCTTC.